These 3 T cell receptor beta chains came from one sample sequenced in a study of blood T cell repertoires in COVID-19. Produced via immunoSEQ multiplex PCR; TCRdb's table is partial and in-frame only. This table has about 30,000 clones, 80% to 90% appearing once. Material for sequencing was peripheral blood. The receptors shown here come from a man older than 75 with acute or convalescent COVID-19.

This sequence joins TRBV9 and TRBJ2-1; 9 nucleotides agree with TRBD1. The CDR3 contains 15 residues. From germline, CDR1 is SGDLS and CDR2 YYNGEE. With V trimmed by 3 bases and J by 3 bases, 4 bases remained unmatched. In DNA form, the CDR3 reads TGTGCCAGCAGCGCCGGGACAGGGCTCTACAATGAGCAGTTCTTC. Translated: CASSAGTGLYNEQFF.

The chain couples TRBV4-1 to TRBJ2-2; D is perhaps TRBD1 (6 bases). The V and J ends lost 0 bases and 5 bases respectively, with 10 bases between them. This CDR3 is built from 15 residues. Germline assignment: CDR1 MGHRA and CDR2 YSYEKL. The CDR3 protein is CASSQETQGTGELFF. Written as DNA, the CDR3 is TGCGCCAGCAGCCAAGAGACGCAGGGGACCGGGGAGCTGTTTTTT.

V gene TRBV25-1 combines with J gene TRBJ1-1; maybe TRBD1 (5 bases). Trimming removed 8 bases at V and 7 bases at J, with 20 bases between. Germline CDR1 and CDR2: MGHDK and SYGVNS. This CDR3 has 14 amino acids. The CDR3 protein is CASARQGGKGEAFF. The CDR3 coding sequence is TGTGCCAGCGCCCGTCAGGGTGGAAAAGGTGAAGCTTTCTTT.